The rows below give T cell receptor beta chains drawn from one sample of a study of T cell changes during pregnancy in multiple sclerosis. TCRdb's copy holds only in-frame clones and misses some; the assay was immunoSEQ multiplex PCR. The sample consists of under 70,000 clones, 91% of them appearing once. The sample was peripheral blood, taken after pregnancy. The receptor source for this set is a female donor in good health, enrolled as a control in a pregnancy study. The CDR3 runs from the conserved cysteine through the conserved F or W. The D gene is left open where the match is weak. A row's size may be missing; if present it is once, few, many or a size class.

CDR3aa,CDR3nt,abundance,v_gene,j_gene,d_gene
CASSLAYGQFGTGELFF,TGTGCCAGCAGCTTAGCTTATGGGCAGTTCGGCACCGGGGAGCTGTTTTTT,NA,TRBV11-3,TRBJ2-2,NA
CASSLSWSQEVKSNQPQHF,TGTGCCAGCAGTTTAAGTTGGAGTCAGGAGGTAAAGAGCAATCAGCCCCAGCATTTT,NA,TRBV27,TRBJ1-5,NA
CAIFLHTGGNTEAFF,TGTGCGATCTTCCTTCACACAGGGGGCAACACTGAAGCTTTCTTT,NA,TRBV11-2,TRBJ1-1,TRBD1
CASSLWASNQPQHF,TGTGCCAGCAGCTTGTGGGCTAGCAATCAGCCCCAGCATTTT,few,TRBV5-6,TRBJ1-5,NA
CASSYHLMGEGEKLFF,TGTGCCAGCAGTTACCACCTTATGGGGGAGGGGGAAAAACTGTTTTTT,NA,TRBV6-5,TRBJ1-4,NA
CASSYSQMNTEAFF,TGTGCCAGCAGTTACTCCCAGATGAACACTGAAGCTTTCTTT,few,TRBV6-5,TRBJ1-1,NA
CASSDPQGRSPLHF,TGCGCCAGCAGCGATCCTCAGGGCAGGTCACCCCTCCACTTT,few,TRBV5-1,TRBJ1-6,NA
CASSLGRNSEAFF,TGTGCCAGCAGCTTAGGGAGAAACTCTGAAGCTTTCTTT,NA,TRBV7-2,TRBJ1-1,NA
CASSSGGTNYGYTF,TGTGCCAGCAGCTCAGGGGGTACTAACTATGGCTACACCTTC,NA,TRBV11-2,TRBJ1-2,TRBD1
CASSPEVSNSPLHF,TGTGCCAGCTCACCTGAGGTCAGCAATTCACCCCTCCACTTT,few,TRBV18,TRBJ1-6,NA
CAISQGADTGELFF,TGTGCCATCAGTCAGGGGGCGGACACCGGGGAGCTGTTTTTT,few,TRBV10-3,TRBJ2-2,TRBD1
CASSILAGNSYNEQFF,TGTGCCAGCAGCATCCTAGCGGGGAACTCCTACAATGAGCAGTTCTTC,NA,TRBV7-6,TRBJ2-1,TRBD2
CASSPGHFNTEAFF,TGTGCCAGCAGCCCGGGACACTTTAACACTGAAGCTTTCTTT,NA,TRBV7-3,TRBJ1-1,NA
CASSTTGGRSYNEQFF,TGTGCCAGTAGTACTACAGGGGGAAGGTCCTACAATGAGCAGTTCTTC,NA,TRBV19,TRBJ2-1,TRBD1
CASSPRDRHSYEQYF,TGTGCCAGCAGCCCCCGGGACAGGCACTCCTACGAGCAGTACTTC,NA,TRBV7-2,TRBJ2-7,TRBD1
CASSPPAGNSPLHF,TGTGCCAGCTCACCACCGGCAGGCAATTCACCCCTCCACTTT,NA,TRBV18,TRBJ1-6,NA
CASSLGESNEKLFF,TGTGCCAGCAGCTTGGGAGAATCTAATGAAAAACTGTTTTTT,NA,TRBV13,TRBJ1-4,NA
CASSSSIAVYTEAFF,TGTGCCAGCAGCTCATCCATAGCGGTGTACACTGAAGCTTTCTTT,NA,TRBV5-4,TRBJ1-1,NA
CASSSTGQGGSPLHF,TGTGCCAGCAGCAGTACTGGACAGGGGGGTTCACCCCTCCACTTT,NA,TRBV9,TRBJ1-6,TRBD1
CASSENLGHSYEQYF,TGTGCCAGCAGTGAAAATCTGGGACACTCCTACGAGCAGTACTTC,NA,TRBV25-1,TRBJ2-7,NA
CASSPTAGSKNIQYF,TGTGCCAGCAGTCCAACTGCCGGGTCCAAAAACATTCAGTACTTC,NA,TRBV6-5,TRBJ2-4,NA
CASRLAGFNTGELFF,TGTGCCAGCAGACTAGCGGGGTTTAACACCGGGGAGCTGTTTTTT,NA,TRBV27,TRBJ2-2,TRBD2
CAWSVDRGPGNTIYF,TGTGCCTGGAGTGTAGACAGGGGGCCAGGAAACACCATATATTTT,NA,TRBV30,TRBJ1-3,TRBD1
CASSLGTGVDTEAFF,TGTGCCAGCAGCTTGGGGACAGGGGTTGACACTGAAGCTTTCTTT,NA,TRBV5-8,TRBJ1-1,TRBD1
CASSVEGDTEAFF,TGTGCCAGCAGTGTTGAGGGAGACACTGAAGCTTTCTTT,NA,TRBV6-1,TRBJ1-1,NA
CASSMAGAYEQYF,TGTGCCAGTAGTATGGCGGGGGCCTACGAGCAGTACTTC,few,TRBV19,TRBJ2-7,TRBD2
CASSLNAGESYEQYF,TGCGCCAGCAGCCTTAACGCGGGCGAGTCCTACGAGCAGTACTTC,NA,TRBV4-3,TRBJ2-7,NA
CASKASGNTEAFF,TGTGCCAGCAAGGCGAGCGGAAACACTGAAGCTTTCTTT,NA,TRBV7-9,TRBJ1-1,NA
CASSRGTAPEAFF,TGTGCCAGCAGCCGTGGGACAGCCCCTGAAGCTTTCTTT,few,TRBV6-5,TRBJ1-1,TRBD1
CASSLGQGAGYTF,TGCGCCAGCAGCTTGGGGCAGGGTGCCGGCTACACCTTC,NA,TRBV5-1,TRBJ1-2,NA
CATSRDMGQGWYGYTF,TGTGCCACCAGCAGAGATATGGGACAGGGTTGGTATGGCTACACCTTC,once,TRBV15,TRBJ1-2,TRBD1
CASSDTGGVGEAFF,TGTGCCAGCAGTGATACAGGGGGAGTGGGTGAAGCTTTCTTT,NA,TRBV6-4,TRBJ1-1,TRBD1
CASSEFAAGYQPQHF,TGTGCCAGCAGTGAATTTGCGGCAGGGTATCAGCCCCAGCATTTT,NA,TRBV25-1,TRBJ1-5,NA
CASRQLGTRVGKLFF,TGCGCCAGCAGGCAACTCGGGACAAGGGTAGGGAAACTGTTTTTT,NA,TRBV4-1,TRBJ1-4,NA
CASSPTAQGSYEQYF,TGTGCCAGCAGTCCCACGGCCCAGGGTTCCTACGAGCAGTACTTC,NA,TRBV27,TRBJ2-7,NA
CASRRTSTGSSYNEQFF,TGTGCCAGCAGACGCACATCCACAGGGAGCTCCTACAATGAGCAGTTCTTC,NA,TRBV13,TRBJ2-1,NA
CASSLRGLGTDTQYF,TGTGCCAGCAGCTTGCGGGGTCTGGGCACAGATACGCAGTATTTT,NA,TRBV5-4,TRBJ2-3,NA
CASSISDGAYGYTF,TGTGCCAGTAGTATCTCTGACGGAGCCTATGGCTACACCTTC,once,TRBV19,TRBJ1-2,NA
CASSYSGRGRFYEQYF,TGTGCCAGCAGTTACTCGGGTAGGGGGCGATTCTACGAGCAGTACTTC,NA,TRBV6-5,TRBJ2-7,TRBD1
CASSPGPGQEEDTQYF,TGTGCCAGCTCCCCGGGGCCGGGACAGGAGGAAGATACGCAGTATTTT,NA,TRBV18,TRBJ2-3,TRBD1
CAWRGRGLGGEAFF,TGTGCCTGGAGGGGCAGGGGGCTTGGGGGTGAAGCTTTCTTT,few,TRBV30,TRBJ1-1,TRBD1
CASSLSGETQYF,TGTGCCAGCAGCTTAAGCGGGGAGACCCAGTACTTC,NA,TRBV7-9,TRBJ2-5,NA
CAWSYPFKGANERDTQYF,TGTGCCTGGTCATATCCCTTTAAGGGGGCCAACGAGAGAGATACGCAGTATTTT,once,TRBV30,TRBJ2-3,TRBD1
CATSRASGGSDTQYF,TGTGCCACCAGCAGAGCTAGCGGGGGGTCTGATACGCAGTATTTT,NA,TRBV15,TRBJ2-3,TRBD2